Included here is one TCR beta chain sequence, with context. This clone was recorded only once. Its recognized antigen is unknown. Per-base qualities were not stored, and no clone one base away is much larger. This record comes from a study of sequential checkpoint blockade in melanoma (dated by TCRdb to the late 2010s). Concerning the study at large: In a 1:1 randomization, patients received either first-line nivolumab then ipilimumab (arm A) or ipilimumab then nivolumab (arm B). Maintenance nivolumab was given following each of the two trial sequences. The paper's findings and limits, for the study overall: The response-prediction model combining TCR metrics and mutation burden needs validation in larger, independent patient cohorts.

The treatment or condition label on this specimen signifies: randomized to nivolumab then ipilimumab (arm A) or the reverse (arm B). None of the trial patients had been given prior DNA-damaging chemotherapy. Live CD3+CD8+ cells negative for CD19 and CD56 were sorted from thawed PBMCs on a FACS Aria II flow cytometer. The samples were obtained from melanoma patients enrolled in CheckMate 064, an open-label, randomized phase II trial testing sequential checkpoint blockade. Peripheral blood mononuclear cells were collected by leukapheresis, purified with Ficoll-Paque, and frozen in human serum with around 10% DMSO. Immediately after sorting, the purity of the sorted blood CD3+CD8+ cells was confirmed to be >98%, and DNA was then extracted. Counted from cysteine to phenylalanine, this CDR3 has 14 amino acids. Here the CDR3 DNA is all that survives: 42 bases in frame from base 1. The junction shows trimming of 0 bases on V and 4 bases on J, plus 9 bases between the germline ends. The germline V gene specifies LGHNA as CDR1 and YNFKEQ as CDR2.

The immunoSEQ Assay was used to immunosequence TCRbeta CDR3 regions from genomic DNA. Before high-throughput sequencing, the genomic DNA was amplified using bias-controlled multiplex PCR. Concerning the study's data processing: To quantify the absolute abundance of each unique TCRbeta CDR3 region, the sequences were collapsed and filtered. Clonality, defined as 1 minus Pielou's evenness, was calculated using only productive rearrangements. Clones with significantly greater frequencies in on-treatment versus baseline samples were identified using a previously published method. Imported from immuneACCESS, the table was reduced by TCRdb to in-frame sequences with V and J called. These copies leave out some clones; in studies compared against another copy, an unresolved V gene accounts for under half, and the cause of the remainder is not known. V, J and clone size are those of that table, while D and trimming were read from the DNA. In this sample the table shows 35,000 to 40,000 clones, 86% of which occur a single time. The ten largest account for about 12% of the sample.

This TCR was recovered from a human donor with melanoma. The sample consisted of CD8+ T cells sorted from blood (inferred from file names), taken from a patient given nivolumab and ipilimumab in sequence. Recombination connected TRBV4-2 to TRBJ2-5, with no D gene named confidently. The CDR3 reads CASSQDSLVETQYF. The DNA is TGTGCCAGCAGCCAAGATTCCCTAGTAGAGACCCAGTACTTC.